The 21 T cell receptor beta chains listed next were all sequenced from one sample in a study of blood T cell repertoires in COVID-19. Libraries were prepared by immunoSEQ multiplex PCR; TCRdb keeps only in-frame clonotypes and omits some of them. The sample lists 95,000 to 130,000 clones, 70% to 90% occurring once. Material: peripheral blood. The receptors come from a man aged 30 to 39 with acute or convalescent COVID-19.

The rearrangement links TRBV3-1 (or the pseudogene TRBV3-2) to TRBJ2-2; a possible D gene is TRBD1 (6 bases). Trimming stripped 3 bases from V and 7 bases from J, with 15 bases between. The CDR3 length is 15 residues. Germline-derived CDR1 and CDR2 are LGHDT and YNNKEL (reference sequence). The DNA for the CDR3 is TGTGCCAGCAGCCAGCCGGGCCAAGGGGGCGGGGAGCTGTTTTTT. Translated: CASSQPGQGGGELFF.

The chain is built from TRBV11-2 and TRBJ2-1, with D perhaps matching TRBD2 (5 bases). The CDR3 contains 14 residues. The V and J ends lost 1 base and 4 bases respectively, with 8 bases between them. CDR1 SGHAT and CDR2 FQNNGV come from the germline V gene. In DNA form, the CDR3 reads TGTGCCAGCAGCTTAGCGGGGTTTTACAATGAGCAGTTCTTC. Its protein product is CASSLAGFYNEQFF.

The chain combines TRBV2 with TRBJ1-1; D is perhaps TRBD1 (6 bases). Trimming removed 7 bases at V and 0 bases at J, with 15 bases between. This CDR3 is 15 amino acids long. Germline loops: CDR1 SNHLY, CDR2 FYNNEI. CDR3 residues: CASTNGRGLNTEAFF. The CDR3 nucleotides read TGTGCCAGCACTAACGGAAGGGGGTTGAACACTGAAGCTTTCTTT.

The chain combines TRBV5-1 with TRBJ1-1, with 9 bases aligning to TRBD1. V was pared by 4 bases and J by 4 bases, with 5 bases of the junction left unmatched. Germline CDR1 and CDR2: SGHRS and YFSETQ. The CDR3 length is 14 residues. CDR3 sequence: CASSLGQGSTEAFF. The CDR3 DNA sequence: TGCGCCAGCAGCCTAGGACAGGGGAGCACTGAAGCTTTCTTT.

This chain connects TRBV19 to TRBJ2-1, with TRBD2 as a possible D gene (7 bases). Germline CDR1 LNHDA, CDR2 SQIVND (reference sequence). CDR3 length: 13 amino acids. Trimming left V 7 bases short and J 8 bases short, with 15 bases between. The CDR3 DNA reads TGTGCCAGTACCCTCGGAGGGGGGGATGAGCAGTTCTTC. Its protein is CASTLGGGDEQFF.

The chain joins TRBV7-3 to TRBJ2-5; D is possibly TRBD2 (7 bases). The V and J ends lost 5 bases and 4 bases respectively, with 17 bases between them. This CDR3 has 15 amino acids. CDR1 is SGHTA, CDR2 FQGTGA, per germline. The CDR3 spells CASSINAGAGETQYF. The CDR3, as DNA: TGTGCCAGCAGCATTAATGCGGGGGCTGGAGAGACCCAGTACTTC. The complete variable domain, with remaining parts taken from reference TRBV7-3 and TRBJ2-5, reads GAGVSQTPSNKVTEKGKYVELRCDPISGHTALYWYRQSLGQGPEFLIYFQGTGAADDSGLPNDRFFAVRPEGSVSTLKIQRTERGDSAVYLCASSINAGAGETQYFGPGTRLLVL.

The sample holds a few counts of this clone. The V gene is TRBV3-1 (or the pseudogene TRBV3-2), the J gene TRBJ1-1; weak D call: TRBD1 (6 bases). Germline V gene data show CDR1 as LGHDT and CDR2 as YNNKEL (reference sequence). This CDR3 has 14 amino acids. With 4 bases removed from V and 5 bases from J, the gap between germline ends came to 14 bases. CDR3 loop: CASSPEGGVTEAFF. In DNA form, the CDR3 reads TGTGCCAGCAGCCCCGAGGGGGGGGTGACTGAAGCTTTCTTT.

This clone was detected once. The chain couples TRBV5-6 to TRBJ2-3; 10 bases match TRBD2. Germline-derived CDR1 and CDR2 are SGHDT and YYEEEE. V was clipped by 7 bases and J by 4 bases; unmatched bases: 6. This CDR3 has 14 residues. DNA of the CDR3: TGTGCCAGCGGCAATAGCGGGGGGTCAGATACGCAGTATTTT. Translation gives CASGNSGGSDTQYF.

This chain joins TRBV5-1 and TRBJ1-3, with 7 bases identical to TRBD1. Per the germline V gene, CDR1 is SGHRS and CDR2 is YFSETQ. The CDR3 covers 15 residues. Trimming removed 4 bases from V and 0 bases from J; junction bases left unmatched: 4. CDR3 bases: TGCGCCAGCAGCCCGGGACAGAGCTCTGGAAACACCATATATTTT. Its translation is CASSPGQSSGNTIYF.

The chain combines TRBV19 with TRBJ2-1; D ambiguous. Germline lookup yields CDR1 LNHDA and CDR2 SQIVND (reference sequence). This CDR3 region has 18 residues. The germline V and J ends were trimmed by 1 base and 0 bases, with 16 bases remaining between them. CDR3 in amino acids: CASSIGPPSVRSYNEQFF. CDR3 sequence (DNA): TGTGCCAGTAGTATAGGGCCCCCGAGCGTACGCTCCTACAATGAGCAGTTCTTC.

The rearrangement joins TRBV7-2 to TRBJ2-5; 9 nucleotides line up with TRBD2. This CDR3 spans 14 amino acids. The V and J ends lost 5 bases and 5 bases, in that order; junction bases with no gene match: 6. CDR1 and CDR2 from the germline V gene are SGHTA and FQGNSA. For the CDR3, the DNA is TGTGCCAGCAGCGTAAACGGACTAGCGGAGACCCAGTACTTC. Encoded protein: CASSVNGLAETQYF.

The chain joins TRBV4-1 to TRBJ2-7, with TRBD2 identical over 11 bases. V trimming: 4 bases; J trimming: 4 bases; junction bases outside the gene matches: 3. This CDR3 comprises 14 residues. Germline V gives CDR1 MGHRA, CDR2 YSYEKL. For the CDR3, the DNA is TGCGCCAGCAGCCTTACTAGCGGGGGTTACGAGCAGTACTTC. As protein: CASSLTSGGYEQYF.

The gene calls are TRBV27 and TRBJ2-1, with D maybe TRBD2 (7 bases). The germline V gene has CDR1 MNHEY and CDR2 SMNVEV (reference sequence). There are 16 residues in the CDR3. The V gene lost 2 bases and the J gene lost 3 bases, with 14 bases spanning the gap. The DNA of the CDR3 is TGTGCCAGCAGTTTAAGGGGGGGGGCCGGCTACAATGAGCAGTTCTTC. Protein: CASSLRGGAGYNEQFF.

The chain links TRBV7-6 to TRBJ2-3; a possible D gene is TRBD1 (6 bases). Trimming shortened V by 5 bases and J by 2 bases, and 20 bases separated the two germline ends. Per germline, CDR1 SGHVS and CDR2 FNYEAQ. CDR3 length: 17 amino acids. As DNA, the CDR3 is TGTGCCAGCAGCCCCGTGGGGGCCGCCGACTTCACAGATACGCAGTATTTT. This encodes CASSPVGAADFTDTQYF.

The chain carries TRBV9 and TRBJ2-7; the D gene is possibly TRBD1 (5 bases). The CDR3 extends over 14 amino acids. Trimming removed 4 bases from V and 3 bases from J, with 14 bases in between. Germline V gene sequence: CDR1 SGDLS, CDR2 YYNGEE. The CDR3 DNA is TGTGCCAGCAGCCCCGCTTTACAGGTCTACGAGCAGTACTTC. Translating gives CASSPALQVYEQYF.

The CDR3 loop reads CASSPGGYEQYV. CDR3 nucleotide sequence: TGTGCCAGCAGCCCAGGGGGCTACGAGCAGTACGTC. The J gene is TRBJ2-7, the V gene TRBV28; 7 bases line up with TRBD1. Germline CDR1 MDHEN, CDR2 SYDVKM. V lost 6 bases to trimming and J lost 3 bases; unmatched junction nucleotides: 2. The CDR3 totals 12 residues.

In its sample, this clone was seen once. The V and J genes are TRBV24-1 and TRBJ2-7; TRBD2 aligns across 10 bases. The trim removed 9 bases at V and 0 bases at J, leaving 7 bases unmatched. This CDR3 region has 15 residues. Germline-derived CDR1 and CDR2 are KGHDR and SFDVKD. In DNA form, the CDR3 reads TGTGCCACCTTCCGACTAGCGGGTCGCTCCTACGAGCAGTACGTC. This translates into CATFRLAGRSYEQYV.

The chain links TRBV7-3 to TRBJ1-1; no firm D call. This CDR3 has 13 residues. Per the germline V gene, CDR1 is SGHTA and CDR2 is FQGTGA. V lost 8 bases and J lost 1, with 11 bases in between. The CDR3 spells CASLQQPNTEAFF. CDR3 in DNA: TGTGCCAGCCTCCAACAGCCGAACACTGAAGCTTTCTTT.

V gene TRBV7-9 combines with J gene TRBJ1-1; the D gene is possibly TRBD1 (6 bases). V gave up 2 bases and J gave up 0 bases, with 10 bases separating them. Germline V gives CDR1 SEHNR, CDR2 FQNEAQ (reference sequence). This CDR3 region has 15 residues. The CDR3 loop reads CASSLQGPMNTEAFF. In DNA form, the CDR3 reads TGTGCCAGCAGCTTACAGGGGCCGATGAACACTGAAGCTTTCTTT.

The chain couples TRBV11-2 to TRBJ2-5; no reliable D call. Per germline, CDR1 SGHAT and CDR2 FQNNGV. V lost 0 bases, J lost 5 bases, and 7 bases lay in between. This CDR3 comprises 13 residues. The CDR3 is CASSLDLRETQYF. DNA for the CDR3: TGTGCCAGCAGCTTAGACCTACGGGAGACCCAGTACTTC.

The gene calls are TRBV7-3 and TRBJ2-1; 7 bases are a match to TRBD2. The CDR3 runs 14 residues. Germline lookup yields CDR1 SGHTA and CDR2 FQGTGA. Trimming removed 3 bases from V and 7 bases from J; junction bases left unmatched: 6. CDR3 sequence: CASSLGGSRNEQFF. CDR3 bases: TGTGCCAGCAGCTTGGGCGGGAGTCGGAATGAGCAGTTCTTC.